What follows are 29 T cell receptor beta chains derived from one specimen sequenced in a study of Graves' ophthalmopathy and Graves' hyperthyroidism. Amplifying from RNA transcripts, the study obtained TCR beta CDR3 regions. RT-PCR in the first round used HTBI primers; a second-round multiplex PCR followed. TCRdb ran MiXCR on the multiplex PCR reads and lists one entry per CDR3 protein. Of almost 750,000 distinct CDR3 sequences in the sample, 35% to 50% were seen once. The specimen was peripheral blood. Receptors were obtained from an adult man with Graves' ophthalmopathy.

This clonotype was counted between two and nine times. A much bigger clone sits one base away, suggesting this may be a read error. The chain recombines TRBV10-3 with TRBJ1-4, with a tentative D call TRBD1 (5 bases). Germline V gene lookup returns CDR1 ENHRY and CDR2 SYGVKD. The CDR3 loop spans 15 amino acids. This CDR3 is CASSEFPGPNEKLFF. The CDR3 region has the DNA TGTGCCAGCAGTGAGTTCCCGGGGCCGAATGAAAAACTGTTTTTT.

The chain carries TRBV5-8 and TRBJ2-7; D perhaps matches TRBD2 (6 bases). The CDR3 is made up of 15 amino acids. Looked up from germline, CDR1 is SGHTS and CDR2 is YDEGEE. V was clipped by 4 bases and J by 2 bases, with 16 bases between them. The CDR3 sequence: CASSTGTPVPYEQYF. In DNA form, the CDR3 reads TGTGCCAGCAGCACCGGGACTCCGGTCCCCTACGAGCAGTACTTC. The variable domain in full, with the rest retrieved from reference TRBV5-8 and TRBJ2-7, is EAGVTQSPTHLIKTRGQQATLRCSPISGHTSVYWYQQALGLGLQFLLWYDEGEERNRGNFPPRFSGRQFPNYSSELNVNALELEDSALYLCASSTGTPVPYEQYFGPGTRLTVT.

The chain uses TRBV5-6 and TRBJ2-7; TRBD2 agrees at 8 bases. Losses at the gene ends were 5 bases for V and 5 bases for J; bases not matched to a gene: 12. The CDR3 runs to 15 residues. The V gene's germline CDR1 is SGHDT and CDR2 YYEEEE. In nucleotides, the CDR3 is TGTGCCAGCAGTTTGTTAGCGGGGCACGTCCACGAGCAGTACTTC. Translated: CASSLLAGHVHEQYF.

In nucleotides, the CDR3 is TGTGCCAGCAGTTTGTATTGGGGGGAAACTTTCTTT. Its protein is CASSLYWGETFF. The gene calls are TRBV7-8 and TRBJ1-1; TRBD1 might be the D (5 bases). This CDR3 region has 12 residues. Trimming took 6 bases from V and 12 from J, leaving 17 bases between them. Germline CDR1 is SGHVS and CDR2 is FQNEAQ.

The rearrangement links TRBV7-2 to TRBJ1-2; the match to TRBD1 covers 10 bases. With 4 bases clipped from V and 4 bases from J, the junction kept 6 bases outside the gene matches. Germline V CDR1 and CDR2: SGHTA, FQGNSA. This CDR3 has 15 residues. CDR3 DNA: TGTGCCAGCAGCTACAGGGACAGGGGTGGCTATGGCTACACCTTC. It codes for CASSYRDRGGYGYTF. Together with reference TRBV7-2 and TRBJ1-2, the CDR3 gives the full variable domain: GAGVSQSPSNKVTEKGKDVELRCDPISGHTALYWYRQSLGQGLEFLIYFQGNSAPDKSGLPSDRFSAERTGGSVSTLTIQRTQQEDSAVYLCASSYRDRGGYGYTFGSGTRLTVV.

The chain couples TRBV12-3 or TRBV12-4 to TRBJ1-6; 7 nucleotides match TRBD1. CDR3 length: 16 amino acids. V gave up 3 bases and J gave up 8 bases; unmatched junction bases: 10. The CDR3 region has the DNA TGTGCCAGCAGTTTTAGGGCAGGGGGACTTTATTCACCCCTCCACTTT. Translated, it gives CASSFRAGGLYSPLHF.

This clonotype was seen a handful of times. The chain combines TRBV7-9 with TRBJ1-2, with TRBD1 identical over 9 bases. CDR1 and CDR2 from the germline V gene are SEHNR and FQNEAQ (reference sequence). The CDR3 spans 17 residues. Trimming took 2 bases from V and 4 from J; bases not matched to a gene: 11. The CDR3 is CASSLYPDRGYGYGYTF. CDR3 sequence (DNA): TGTGCCAGCAGCTTATATCCGGACAGGGGTTACGGCTATGGCTACACCTTC. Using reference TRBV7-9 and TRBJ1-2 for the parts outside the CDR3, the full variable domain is DTGVSQNPRHKITKRGQNVTFRCDPISEHNRLYWYRQTLGQGPEFLTYFQNEAQLEKSRLLSDRFSAERPKGSFSTLEIQRTEQGDSAMYLCASSLYPDRGYGYGYTFGSGTRLTVV.

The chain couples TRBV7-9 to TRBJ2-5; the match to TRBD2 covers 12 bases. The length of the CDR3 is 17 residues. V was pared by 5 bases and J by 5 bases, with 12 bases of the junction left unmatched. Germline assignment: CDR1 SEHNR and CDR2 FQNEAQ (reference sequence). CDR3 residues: CASSQRLAGGIAETQYF. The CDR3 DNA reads TGTGCCAGCAGCCAGAGGCTAGCGGGGGGGATCGCGGAGACCCAGTACTTC.

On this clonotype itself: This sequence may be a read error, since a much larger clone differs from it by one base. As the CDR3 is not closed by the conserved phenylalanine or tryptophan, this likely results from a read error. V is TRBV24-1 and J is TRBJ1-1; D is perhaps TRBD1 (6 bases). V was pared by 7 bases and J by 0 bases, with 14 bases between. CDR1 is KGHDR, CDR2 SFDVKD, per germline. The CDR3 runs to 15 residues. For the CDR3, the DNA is TGTGCCACCAGGGGGGCGGACGCTTTGAACACTGAAGCTTTCCTT. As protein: CATRGADALNTEAFL.

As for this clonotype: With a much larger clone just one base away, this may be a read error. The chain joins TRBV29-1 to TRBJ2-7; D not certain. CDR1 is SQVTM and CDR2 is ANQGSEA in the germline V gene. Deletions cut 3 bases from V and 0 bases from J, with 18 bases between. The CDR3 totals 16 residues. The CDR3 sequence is CSVDGVRSDHSYEQYF. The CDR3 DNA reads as TGCAGCGTTGATGGGGTTAGGTCAGATCACTCCTACGAGCAGTACTTC.

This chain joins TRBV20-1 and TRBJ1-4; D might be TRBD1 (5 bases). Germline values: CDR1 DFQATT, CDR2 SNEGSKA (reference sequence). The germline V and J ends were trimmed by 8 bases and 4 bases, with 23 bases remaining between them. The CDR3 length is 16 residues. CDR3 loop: CSPFEGGRGGNEKLFF. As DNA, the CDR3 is TGCAGTCCTTTCGAGGGTGGGAGGGGCGGTAATGAAAAACTGTTTTTT.

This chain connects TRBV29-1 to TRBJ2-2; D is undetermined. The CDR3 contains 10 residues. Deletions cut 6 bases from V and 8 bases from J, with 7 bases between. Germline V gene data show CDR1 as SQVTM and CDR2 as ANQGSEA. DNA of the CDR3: TGCAGCGTCGCCGTGGGGGAGCTGTTTTTT. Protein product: CSVAVGELFF.

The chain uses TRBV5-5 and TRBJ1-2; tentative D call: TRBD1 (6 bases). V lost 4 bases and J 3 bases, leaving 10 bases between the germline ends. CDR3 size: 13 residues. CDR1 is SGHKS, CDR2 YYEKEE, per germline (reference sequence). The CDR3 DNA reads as TGTGCCAGCAGCCCCGGGGGCTACTATGGCTACACCTTC. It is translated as CASSPGGYYGYTF.

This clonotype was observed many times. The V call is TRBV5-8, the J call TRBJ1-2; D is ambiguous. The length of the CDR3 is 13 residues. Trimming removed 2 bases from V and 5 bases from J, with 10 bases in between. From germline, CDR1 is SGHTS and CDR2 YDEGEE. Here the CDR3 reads CASSFGRGYGYTF. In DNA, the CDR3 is TGTGCCAGCAGCTTTGGGCGTGGATATGGCTACACCTTC.

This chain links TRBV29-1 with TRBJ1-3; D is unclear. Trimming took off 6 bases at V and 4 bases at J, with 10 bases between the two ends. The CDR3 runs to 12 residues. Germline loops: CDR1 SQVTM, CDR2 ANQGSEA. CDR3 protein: CSVAREGNTIYF. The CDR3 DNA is TGCAGCGTCGCCCGGGAAGGAAACACCATATATTTT.

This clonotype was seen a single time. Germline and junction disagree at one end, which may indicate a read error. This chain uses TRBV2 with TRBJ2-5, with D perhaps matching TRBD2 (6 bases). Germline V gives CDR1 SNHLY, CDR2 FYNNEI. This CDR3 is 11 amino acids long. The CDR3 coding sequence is TGTGCCAGCAGGGAGGGGACCACCTTGCACTTC. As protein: CASREGTTLHF.

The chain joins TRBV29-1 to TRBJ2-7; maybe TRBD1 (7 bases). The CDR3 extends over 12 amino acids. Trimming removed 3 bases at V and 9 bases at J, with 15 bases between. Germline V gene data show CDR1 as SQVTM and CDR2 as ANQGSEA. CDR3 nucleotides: TGCAGCGTTGAGCAGGGGGGAGAAAGGCAGTACTTC. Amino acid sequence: CSVEQGGERQYF.

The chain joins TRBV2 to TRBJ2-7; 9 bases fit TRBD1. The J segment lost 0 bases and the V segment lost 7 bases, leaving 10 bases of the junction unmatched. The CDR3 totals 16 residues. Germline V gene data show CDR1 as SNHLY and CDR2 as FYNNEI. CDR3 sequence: CASNTQGAHTSYEQYF. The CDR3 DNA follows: TGTGCCAGCAACACACAGGGGGCCCATACCTCCTACGAGCAGTACTTC.

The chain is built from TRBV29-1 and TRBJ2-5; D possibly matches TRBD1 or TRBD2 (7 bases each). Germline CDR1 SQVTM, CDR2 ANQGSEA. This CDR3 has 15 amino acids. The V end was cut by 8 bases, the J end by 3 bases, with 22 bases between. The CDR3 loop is CSSLARQGGEETQYF. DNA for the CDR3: TGCAGCAGTCTCGCCCGACAGGGAGGGGAAGAGACCCAGTACTTC.

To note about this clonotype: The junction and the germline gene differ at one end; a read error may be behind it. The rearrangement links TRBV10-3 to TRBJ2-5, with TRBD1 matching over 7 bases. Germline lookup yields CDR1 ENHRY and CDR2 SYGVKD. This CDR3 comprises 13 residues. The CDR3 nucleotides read TGTGCCGTCAGGGGGACCGAGCAAGAGACCCAGTACTTC. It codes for CAVRGTEQETQYF.

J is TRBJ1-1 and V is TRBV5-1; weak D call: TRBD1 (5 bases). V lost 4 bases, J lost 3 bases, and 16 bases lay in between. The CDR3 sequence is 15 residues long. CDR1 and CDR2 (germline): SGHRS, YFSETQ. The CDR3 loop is CASSGGSSRDTEAFF. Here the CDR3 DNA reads TGCGCCAGCAGCGGGGGGTCCTCGCGGGACACTGAAGCTTTCTTT.

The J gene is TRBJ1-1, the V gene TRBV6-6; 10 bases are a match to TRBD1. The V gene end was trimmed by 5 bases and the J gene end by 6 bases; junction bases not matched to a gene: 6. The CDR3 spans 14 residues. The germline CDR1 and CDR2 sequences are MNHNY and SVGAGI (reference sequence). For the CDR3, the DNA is TGTGCCAGCAGTCGCGGACAGGGGGGGGCTGAAGCTTTCTTT. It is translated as CASSRGQGGAEAFF.

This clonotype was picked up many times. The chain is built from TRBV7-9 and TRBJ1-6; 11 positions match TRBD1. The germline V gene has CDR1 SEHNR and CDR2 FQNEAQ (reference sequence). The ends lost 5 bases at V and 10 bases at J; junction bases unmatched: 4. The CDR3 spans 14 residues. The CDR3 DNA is TGTGCCAGCAGCCCGGGACAGGGGGAATCACCCCTCCACTTT. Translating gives CASSPGQGESPLHF.

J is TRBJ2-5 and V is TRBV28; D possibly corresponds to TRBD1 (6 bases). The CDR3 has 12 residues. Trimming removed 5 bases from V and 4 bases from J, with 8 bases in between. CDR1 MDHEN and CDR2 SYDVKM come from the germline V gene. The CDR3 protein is CASSQGSETQYF. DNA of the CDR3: TGTGCCAGCAGTCAGGGGTCAGAGACCCAGTACTTC. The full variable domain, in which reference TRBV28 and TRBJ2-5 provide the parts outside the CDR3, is DVKVTQSSRYLVKRTGEKVFLECVQDMDHENMFWYRQDPGLGLRLIYFSYDVKMKEKGDIPEGYSVSREKKERFSLILESASTNQTSMYLCASSQGSETQYFGPGTRLLVL.

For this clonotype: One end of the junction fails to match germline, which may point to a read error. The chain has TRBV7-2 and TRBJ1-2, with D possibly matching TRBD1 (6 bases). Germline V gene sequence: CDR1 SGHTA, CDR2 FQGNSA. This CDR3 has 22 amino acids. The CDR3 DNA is TGTGCCAGCAGCTTAGTTGGTACTGACAGGCGGGCGTCCACCGTGGGGTCCTATGGCCACACCTTC. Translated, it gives CASSLVGTDRRASTVGSYGHTF.

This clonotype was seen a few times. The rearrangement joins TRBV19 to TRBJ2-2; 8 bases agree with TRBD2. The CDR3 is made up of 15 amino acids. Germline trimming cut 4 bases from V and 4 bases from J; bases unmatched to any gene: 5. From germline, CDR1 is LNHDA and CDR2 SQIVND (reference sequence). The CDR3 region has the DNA TGTGCCAGTAGTACAGCGGGGGCGGGCACCGGGGAGCTGTTTTTT. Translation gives CASSTAGAGTGELFF.

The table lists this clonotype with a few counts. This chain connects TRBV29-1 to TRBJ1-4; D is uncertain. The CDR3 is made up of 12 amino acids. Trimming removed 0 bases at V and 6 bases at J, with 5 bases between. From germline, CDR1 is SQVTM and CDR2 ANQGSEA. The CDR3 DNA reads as TGCAGCGTTGAAGAGACGGATGAAAAACTGTTTTTT. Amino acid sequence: CSVEETDEKLFF.

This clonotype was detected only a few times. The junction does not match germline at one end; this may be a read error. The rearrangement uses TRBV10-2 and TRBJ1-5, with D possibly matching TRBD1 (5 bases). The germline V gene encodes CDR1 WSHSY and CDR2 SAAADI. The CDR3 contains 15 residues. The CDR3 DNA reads TGTGCCAGCAGTTATCCCGACAGCTACAATCAGCCCCAGCATTTT. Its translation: CASSYPDSYNQPQHF.

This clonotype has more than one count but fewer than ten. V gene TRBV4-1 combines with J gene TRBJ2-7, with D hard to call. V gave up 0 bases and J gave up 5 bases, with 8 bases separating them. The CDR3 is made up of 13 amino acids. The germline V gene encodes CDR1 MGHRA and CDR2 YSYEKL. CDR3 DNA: TGCGCCAGCAGCCAAGATCCTCGGGACGAGCAGTACTTC. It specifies CASSQDPRDEQYF.